These 29 T cell receptor beta chains share one sample of origin, sequenced in a study of blood T cell repertoires in COVID-19. Libraries were prepared by immunoSEQ multiplex PCR; TCRdb keeps only in-frame clonotypes and omits some of them. This table holds approximately 140,000 clones, roughly four fifths found once. The sample was PBMCs or T cells enriched from blood (not recorded which). These receptors were taken from a woman aged 45-60 years with acute COVID-19.

This chain uses TRBV24-1 with TRBJ2-5; 9 bases are shared with TRBD1. Per germline, CDR1 KGHDR and CDR2 SFDVKD. The CDR3 sequence is 17 residues long. After removal of 3 bases from V and 7 bases from J, the junction contained 14 bases not matched to a gene. CDR3 protein: CATSDPSPYRGLGTQYF. In DNA form, the CDR3 reads TGTGCCACCAGTGATCCGTCACCGTACAGGGGGCTTGGGACCCAGTACTTC.

The chain carries TRBV15 and TRBJ2-1; tentatively, D is TRBD1 (6 bases). CDR3 size: 16 residues. V dropped 0 bases and J dropped 4 bases, with 13 bases sitting between them. Per germline, CDR1 LNHNV and CDR2 YYDKDF (reference sequence). CDR3 region: CATSRDRGGSYNEQFF. DNA for the CDR3: TGTGCCACCAGCAGAGATCGAGGGGGATCTTACAATGAGCAGTTCTTC.

V usage is TRBV27 and J usage is TRBJ2-3; 7 nucleotides line up with TRBD1. Unmatched junction bases numbered 6, after V lost 5 bases and J lost 7 bases. The germline CDR1 and CDR2 sequences are MNHEY and SMNVEV (reference sequence). CDR3 size: 13 residues. The CDR3 loop is CASSPSGGYTQYF. DNA for the CDR3: TGTGCCAGCAGTCCCTCAGGGGGTTATACGCAGTATTTT.

The genes are TRBV30 and TRBJ2-7; a possible D gene is TRBD1 (5 bases). Deletions cut 3 bases from V and 0 bases from J, with 12 bases between. Germline CDR1 is GTSNPN and CDR2 is SVGIG (reference sequence). The CDR3 loop spans 14 amino acids. The CDR3 nucleotides read TGTGCCTGGAGGGACACGCCTGGCTCCTACGAGCAGTACTTC. As protein: CAWRDTPGSYEQYF.

This sequence joins TRBV7-8 and TRBJ1-5; the D gene is possibly TRBD1 (5 bases). The CDR3 length is 16 residues. Germline V CDR1 and CDR2: SGHVS, FQNEAQ. V was trimmed by 0 bases and J by 7 bases, leaving 16 bases between them. CDR3 nucleotides: TGTGCCAGCAGCTTAGCCTCCGGGACTTCAGCACAGCCCCAGCATTTT. Amino acids: CASSLASGTSAQPQHF.

The V and J genes are TRBV9 and TRBJ2-2; D uncertain. Trimming removed 3 bases from V and 0 bases from J, with 9 bases in between. Germline CDR1 reads SGDLS; CDR2 reads YYNGEE. The CDR3 length is 15 residues. The CDR3 spells CASSGIAANTGELFF. The CDR3 coding sequence is TGTGCCAGCAGCGGAATAGCAGCGAACACCGGGGAGCTGTTTTTT. Variable domain in full (rest from reference TRBV9 and TRBJ2-2): DSGVTQTPKHLITATGQRVTLRCSPRSGDLSVYWYQQSLDQGLQFLIQYYNGEERAKGNILERFSAQQFPDLHSELNLSSLELGDSALYFCASSGIAANTGELFFGEGSRLTVL.

The chain links TRBV7-3 to TRBJ2-1; the match to TRBD2 covers 10 bases. This CDR3 is 16 amino acids long. V dropped 6 bases and J dropped 7; count of bases not matched to a gene: 12. CDR1 and CDR2 from the germline V gene are SGHTA and FQGTGA. The CDR3 sequence: CASSSSSGSLGNEQFF. As DNA, the CDR3 is TGTGCCAGCAGTTCCTCTAGCGGGAGTCTTGGAAATGAGCAGTTCTTC.

This chain uses TRBV2 with TRBJ1-3; 8 positions match TRBD1. CDR1 is SNHLY, CDR2 FYNNEI, per germline. V lost 3 bases and J lost 0; bases outside the gene matches: 7. This CDR3 region has 17 residues. CDR3 amino acids: CASSEDRALISGNTIYF. CDR3 nucleotide sequence: TGTGCCAGCAGTGAGGACAGGGCGCTCATCTCTGGAAACACCATATATTTT. The complete variable domain, with remaining parts taken from reference TRBV2 and TRBJ1-3, reads EPEVTQTPSHQVTQMGQEVILRCVPISNHLYFYWYRQILGQKVEFLVSFYNNEISEKSEIFDDQFSVERPDGSNFTLKIRSTKLEDSAMYFCASSEDRALISGNTIYFGEGSWLTVV.

V usage is TRBV29-1 and J usage is TRBJ2-7, with D hard to call. There are 12 residues in the CDR3. From germline, CDR1 is SQVTM and CDR2 ANQGSEA. Deletions cut 6 bases from V and 2 bases from J, with 11 bases between. The chain's CDR3 is CSVMVGPYEQYF. The CDR3, as DNA: TGCAGCGTGATGGTTGGCCCCTACGAGCAGTACTTC.

The genes are TRBV7-2 and TRBJ2-7, with D perhaps matching TRBD2 (6 bases). Trimming cost V 3 bases and J 1 base, with 13 bases left between them. Germline V gives CDR1 SGHTA, CDR2 FQGNSA. CDR3 length: 15 residues. The CDR3 nucleotides read TGTGCCAGCAGCTTTCAAGCGGGTGGTTCCTACGAGCAGTACTTC. This gives the protein CASSFQAGGSYEQYF.

V is TRBV10-1 and J is TRBJ1-1; possibly TRBD1 for D (5 bases). The CDR3 totals 14 residues. The germline CDR1 and CDR2 sequences are WNHNN and SYGVQD (reference sequence). The V end was cut by 5 bases, the J end by 3 bases, with 13 bases between. The CDR3, as DNA: TGCGCCAGCAGTACAGGCCCCCTGGACACTGAAGCTTTCTTT. Protein: CASSTGPLDTEAFF.

The chain employs TRBV2 and TRBJ2-7; no clear D gene. Deletions cut 7 bases from V and 6 bases from J, with 16 bases between. Germline V gene lookup returns CDR1 SNHLY and CDR2 FYNNEI. The CDR3 has 13 residues. In DNA form, the CDR3 reads TGTGCCAGCAAAAGTTCCCCAACGGGCGAGCAGTACTTC. This gives the protein CASKSSPTGEQYF.

The V and J genes are TRBV19 and TRBJ1-1; no reliable D call. Per the germline V gene, CDR1 is LNHDA and CDR2 is SQIVND (reference sequence). Trimming pared 9 bases from V and 1 base from J, leaving 12 bases between. The length of the CDR3 is 13 residues. CDR3 amino acids: CASGVPGNTEAFF. CDR3 bases: TGTGCCAGCGGGGTCCCTGGGAACACTGAAGCTTTCTTT.

The chain has TRBV19 and TRBJ1-5, with 11 bases lining up with TRBD1. The germline V gene has CDR1 LNHDA and CDR2 SQIVND (reference sequence). The CDR3 loop spans 16 amino acids. V shed 7 bases, J shed 4 bases, and the junction held 9 bases outside the gene matches. In DNA, the CDR3 is TGTGCCAGTACCCCTGGGACAGGGGGTGGGAATCAGCCCCAGCATTTT. Translation: CASTPGTGGGNQPQHF.

This chain links TRBV19 with TRBJ2-2; 10 bases are a match to TRBD2. Per the germline V gene, CDR1 is LNHDA and CDR2 is SQIVND (reference sequence). The trim removed 7 bases at V and 7 bases at J, leaving 9 bases unmatched. The CDR3 runs 15 residues. The CDR3 here is CASTQTSGWGGELFF. DNA for the CDR3: TGTGCCAGTACCCAGACTAGCGGGTGGGGCGGGGAGCTGTTTTTT.

This chain joins TRBV7-9 and TRBJ1-3; the match to TRBD1 covers 8 bases. CDR1 SEHNR and CDR2 FQNEAQ come from the germline V gene (reference sequence). V lost 5 bases, J lost 8 bases, and 11 bases stayed unmatched. The CDR3 has 15 amino acids. The CDR3 DNA sequence: TGTGCCAGCAGCCTAGGGACAGGCCCCAGGGACACCATATATTTT. Protein: CASSLGTGPRDTIYF.

The chain combines TRBV18 with TRBJ1-1; TRBD1 might be the D (5 bases). Germline CDR1 is KGHSH and CDR2 is LQKENI. This CDR3 is built from 15 residues. V was trimmed by 3 bases and J by 4 bases, leaving 15 bases between them. Here the CDR3 DNA reads TGTGCCAGCTCACCCGGGACGGGGGAAGCCACTGAAGCTTTCTTT. It specifies CASSPGTGEATEAFF. The full variable domain, rest sourced from reference TRBV18 and TRBJ1-1, is NAGVMQNPRHLVRRRGQEARLRCSPMKGHSHVYWYRQLPEEGLKFMVYLQKENIIDESGMPKERFSAEFPKEGPSILRIQQVVRGDSAAYFCASSPGTGEATEAFFGQGTRLTVV.

The rearrangement links TRBV5-5 to TRBJ2-4; no clear D. The CDR3 sequence is 14 residues long. The V end was cut by 4 bases, the J end by 0 bases, with 8 bases between. Germline V CDR1 and CDR2: SGHKS, YYEKEE (reference sequence). The CDR3 DNA follows: TGTGCCAGCAGCCGCGACTTAGCCAAAAACATTCAGTACTTC. Residues: CASSRDLAKNIQYF.

The chain combines TRBV7-9 with TRBJ1-1, with D unresolved. Trimming left V 2 bases short and J 7 bases short, with 11 bases between. Per germline, CDR1 SEHNR and CDR2 FQNEAQ (reference sequence). The CDR3 is 13 residues long. This chain's CDR3 is CASSLTAGGEAFF. DNA of the CDR3: TGTGCCAGCAGCTTAACGGCGGGAGGTGAAGCTTTCTTT.

This clone was observed once. The chain has TRBV30 and TRBJ2-3, with a tentative D call TRBD2 (5 bases). Germline CDR1 is GTSNPN and CDR2 is SVGIG (reference sequence). The CDR3 loop spans 11 amino acids. Trimming removed 0 bases from V and 8 bases from J, with 6 bases in between. CDR3 sequence (DNA): TGTGCCTGGAGTGTAAGCGGTACGCAGTATTTT. As protein: CAWSVSGTQYF.

This clone was detected a few times. The gene calls are TRBV2 and TRBJ1-5; D unresolved. V dropped 6 bases and J dropped 0 bases, with 6 bases sitting between them. CDR3 length: 13 residues. The germline V gene has CDR1 SNHLY and CDR2 FYNNEI. The CDR3 protein is CASRQNSNQPQHF. The CDR3 DNA sequence: TGTGCCAGCAGACAGAATAGCAATCAGCCCCAGCATTTT.

The V gene is TRBV12-2, the J gene TRBJ1-6; the DNA was not compared with TRBD1, the D call given in the table. TRBV12-2 is labeled a pseudogene. This CDR3 region has 16 residues. CDR3 protein: CASGQGEGSYNSPLHF. The CDR3 nucleotides are TGTGCAAGCGGACAGGGGGAAGGCTCCTATAATTCACCCCTCCACTTT.

The chain uses TRBV11-3 and TRBJ1-2; 9 nucleotides match TRBD1. The CDR3 contains 13 residues. Trimming took 8 bases from V and 5 from J; bases not matched to a gene: 6. Germline V gives CDR1 SGHNT, CDR2 YENEEA. CDR3: CASDPGTGYGYTF. The CDR3 DNA reads TGTGCCAGCGACCCCGGGACAGGGTATGGCTACACCTTC.

This clone was counted many times. V usage is TRBV7-9 and J usage is TRBJ2-1, with 14 bases aligning to TRBD2. The CDR3 runs 16 residues. V was pared by 5 bases and J by 10 bases, with 10 bases of the junction left unmatched. The germline V gene encodes CDR1 SEHNR and CDR2 FQNEAQ (reference sequence). DNA for the CDR3: TGTGCCAGCAGCCCCCCAAGGGGACTAGCGGGAGAGGAGCAGTTCTTC. This codes for CASSPPRGLAGEEQFF.

The chain is built from TRBV9 and TRBJ1-1; D is unclear. CDR1 is SGDLS and CDR2 is YYNGEE in the germline V gene. The V end lost 4 bases, the J end lost 4 bases, and 11 bases lay between the germline ends. The CDR3 is 13 amino acids. Written as DNA, the CDR3 is TGTGCCAGCAGCTCCCATCCGGGCACTGAAGCTTTCTTT. Encoded protein: CASSSHPGTEAFF.

V gene TRBV4-1 combines with J gene TRBJ2-1; tentatively, D is TRBD1 (6 bases). V lost 0 bases and J 0 bases, leaving 18 bases between the germline ends. CDR3 length: 19 amino acids. Germline-derived CDR1 and CDR2 are MGHRA and YSYEKL. Written as DNA, the CDR3 is TGCGCCAGCAGCCAAGATGGTGAAGGGACACTCCACTCCTACAATGAGCAGTTCTTC. This gives the protein CASSQDGEGTLHSYNEQFF.

This clone has more than one count but fewer than ten. Sequence at one end of the junction differs from germline and may be a read error. This sequence joins TRBV29-1 and TRBJ2-4, with D possibly TRBD1 on 5 matching bases. CDR1 is SQVTM and CDR2 is ANQGSEA in the germline V gene. This CDR3 is 13 amino acids long. The CDR3 protein is CSVEGGVQNTQYF. DNA of the CDR3: TGCAGCGTTGAAGGGGGCGTCCAGAACACTCAGTACTTC.

The sample holds a few counts of this clone. CDR3 nucleotide sequence: TGTGCCTGGGGACAGGGGAACATGAACACTGAAGCTTTCTTT. Protein product: CAWGQGNMNTEAFF. The chain joins TRBV30 to TRBJ1-1; TRBD1 agrees at 9 bases. Germline CDR1 is GTSNPN and CDR2 is SVGIG (reference sequence). After removal of 5 bases from V and 0 bases from J, the junction contained 4 bases not matched to a gene. The CDR3 covers 14 residues.

CDR3 loop: CASSPGQGFLRDYGYTF. The CDR3 region has the DNA TGTGCCAGCAGTCCCGGACAGGGCTTTTTGCGGGACTATGGCTACACCTTC. The rearrangement uses TRBV27 and TRBJ1-2; 8 positions match TRBD1. The V and J ends lost 5 bases and 3 bases, in that order; junction bases with no gene match: 14. Germline CDR1 MNHEY, CDR2 SMNVEV (reference sequence). The CDR3 is made up of 17 amino acids.